This TCR beta chain originates from a study of CD4+ T cells in melanoma. TCRdb's copy holds only in-frame clones and misses some; the assay was immunoSEQ multiplex PCR. The table has about 140,000 clones, approximately 91% seen once; the top ten hold 1.5% to 1.7%. General study results and limits: A reported correlation linked neoantigen-specific CD4+ T cells to CD8+, macrophage and B cell function.

Per the germline V gene, CDR1 is MNHNY and CDR2 is SVGAGI (reference sequence). V was trimmed by 8 bases and J by 6 bases, leaving 17 bases between them. CDR3 size: 14 residues. A remark on this clone: Its specificity is unknown.

The chain is built from TRBV6-6 and TRBJ1-5, with D perhaps matching TRBD1 (5 bases). This TCR was recovered from a human donor with melanoma. The CDR3 DNA is TGTGCCAGCCGGGCAGGGCTTATGGGTCAGCCCCAGCATTTT. Protein product: CASRAGLMGQPQHF.